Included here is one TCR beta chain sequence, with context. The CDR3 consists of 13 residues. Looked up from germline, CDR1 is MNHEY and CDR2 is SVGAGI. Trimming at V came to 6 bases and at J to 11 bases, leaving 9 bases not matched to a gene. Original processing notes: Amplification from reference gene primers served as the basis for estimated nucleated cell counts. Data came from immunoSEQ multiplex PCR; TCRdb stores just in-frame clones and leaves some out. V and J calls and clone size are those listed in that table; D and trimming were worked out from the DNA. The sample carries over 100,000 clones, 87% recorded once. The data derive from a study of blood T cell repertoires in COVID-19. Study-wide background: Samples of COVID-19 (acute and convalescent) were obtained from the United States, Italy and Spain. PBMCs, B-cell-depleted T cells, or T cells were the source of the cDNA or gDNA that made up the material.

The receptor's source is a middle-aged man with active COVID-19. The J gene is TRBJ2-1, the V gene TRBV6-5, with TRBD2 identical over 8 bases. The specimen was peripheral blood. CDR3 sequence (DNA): TGTGCCAGCAGACCTACTAGCGGTCTTAAGCAGTTCTTC. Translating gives CASRPTSGLKQFF.